Listed here is a single T cell receptor beta chain. Its matching antigen is unknown. Trimming shortened V by 8 bases and J by 1 base, and 11 bases separated the two germline ends. This CDR3 comprises 13 residues. In germline, CDR1 is KGHSH, CDR2 LQKENI. This sample was taken from a study of T cell responses to AZD1222 COVID-19 vaccine. Some clones are missing from TCRdb's copy, which holds only in-frame ones; the method was immunoSEQ multiplex PCR. The sample yields about 170,000 clones, approximately 90% seen once. Study results and caveats: Mapped onto spike, vaccine-associated CD4 TCRs spanned it and were dominant at 160-218 and 743-854. Repertoire samples came only from after the peak T cell response. The number of AZD1222 recipients seropositive at baseline was only 5 to 7. Spike-specific TCR breadth and depth both grew after two AZD1222 doses.

This clonotype was sampled from an adult who received the MenACWY meningococcal vaccine as a control. The rearrangement uses TRBV18 and TRBJ1-1, with a weak D call TRBD1 (5 bases). The sequences come from peripheral blood, collected 28 days after the second dose of the MenACWY control vaccine. CDR3 sequence (DNA): TGTGCCAGCGCCCAGGGCGAGAACACTGAAGCTTTCTTT. It specifies CASAQGENTEAFF.